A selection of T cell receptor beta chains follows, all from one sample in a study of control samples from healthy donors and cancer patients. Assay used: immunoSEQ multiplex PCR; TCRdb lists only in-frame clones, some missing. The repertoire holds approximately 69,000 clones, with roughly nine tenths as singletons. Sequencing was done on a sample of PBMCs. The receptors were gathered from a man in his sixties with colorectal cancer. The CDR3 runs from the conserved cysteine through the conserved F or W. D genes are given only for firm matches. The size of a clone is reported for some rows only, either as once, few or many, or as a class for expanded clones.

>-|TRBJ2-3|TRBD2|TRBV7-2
TGTGCCAGCAGCTTAAACCTAGCGGGGCGCACAGATACGCAGTATTTT
CASSLNLAGRTDTQYF
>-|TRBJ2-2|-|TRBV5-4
TGTGCCAGCAGCTTGGCTTCCGGGGAGCTGTTTTTT
CASSLASGELFF
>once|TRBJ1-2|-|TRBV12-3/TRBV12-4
TGTGCCAGCAGTTTATTGCCTTCCGGCTACACCTTC
CASSLLPSGYTF
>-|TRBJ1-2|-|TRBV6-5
TGTGCCAGCAGTCTAGGACCAGACTATGGCTACACCTTC
CASSLGPDYGYTF
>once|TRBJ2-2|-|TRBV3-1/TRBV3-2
TGTGCCAGCAGCCAAGATAAGCCCGGGGAGCTGTTTTTT
CASSQDKPGELFF
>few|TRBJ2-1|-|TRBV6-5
TGTGCCAGCATCCCGGTAACCTCCTACAATGAGCAGTTCTTC
CASIPVTSYNEQFF
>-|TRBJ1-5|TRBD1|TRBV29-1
TGCAGCGTTGTAGACAGGGATAATCAGCCCCAGCATTTT
CSVVDRDNQPQHF
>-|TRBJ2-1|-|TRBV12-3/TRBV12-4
TGTGCCAGCAGCCGGGGACTTTACAATGAGCAGTTCTTC
CASSRGLYNEQFF
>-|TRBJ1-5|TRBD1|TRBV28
TGTGCCATCGGACCCGCGGGGACAGGGGGAGGCAATCAGCCCCAGCATTTT
CAIGPAGTGGGNQPQHF
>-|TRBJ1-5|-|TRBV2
TGTGCCAGCAGTGTGGGGCAGAATCAGCCCCAGCATTTT
CASSVGQNQPQHF
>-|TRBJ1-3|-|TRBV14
TGTGCCAGCAGCCCCCCCAGGCCCTCTGGAAACACCATATATTTT
CASSPPRPSGNTIYF
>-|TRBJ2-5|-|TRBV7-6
TGTGCCAGCAGACCCCTGATAGGCAGGCAAGAGACCCAGTACTTC
CASRPLIGRQETQYF
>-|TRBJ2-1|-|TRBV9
TGTGCCAGCAGCGCCGGGAATGAGCAGTTCTTC
CASSAGNEQFF
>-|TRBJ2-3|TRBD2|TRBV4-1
TGCGCCAGCAGACTAGCGGGAGGGACAGATACGCAGTATTTT
CASRLAGGTDTQYF
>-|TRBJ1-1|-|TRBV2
TGTGCCAGCAGCAAAACCCGAGGGGTGAACACTGAAGCTTTCTTT
CASSKTRGVNTEAFF
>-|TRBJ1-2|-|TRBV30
TGTGCCTGGAGTCCACAGATATTTTCATATGGCTACACCTTC
CAWSPQIFSYGYTF
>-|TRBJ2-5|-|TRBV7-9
TGTGCCTGGGGTCAAGAGACCCAGTACTTC
CAWGQETQYF
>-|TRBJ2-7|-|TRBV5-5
TGTGCCAGCAGCTCCGGGATTTACCCCTACGAGCAGTACTTC
CASSSGIYPYEQYF
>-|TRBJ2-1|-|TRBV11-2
TGTGCCAGCAGAGGCGGGGTTCGGCACAATGAGCAGTTCTTC
CASRGGVRHNEQFF
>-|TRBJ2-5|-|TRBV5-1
TGCGCCAGCACCATTGCTGGTCCGCCGGGGAGGGAGACCCAGTACTTC
CASTIAGPPGRETQYF
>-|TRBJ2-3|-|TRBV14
TGTGCCAGCAGCCAACAGATGTTCACAGATACGCAGTATTTT
CASSQQMFTDTQYF
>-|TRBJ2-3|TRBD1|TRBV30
TGTGCCTGGAGTAGGACAGGGATCGCAGATACGCAGTATTTT
CAWSRTGIADTQYF
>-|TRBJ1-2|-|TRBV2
TGTGCCAGCAGGGAGATAATAAACTATGGCTACACCTTC
CASREIINYGYTF
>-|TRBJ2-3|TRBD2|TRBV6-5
TGTGCCAGCAGTATGGCGGGGGCAGATACGCAGTATTTT
CASSMAGADTQYF
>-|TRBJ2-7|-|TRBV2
TGTGCCAGCAGAATTAGTGGGAGCGCCTACGAGCAGTACTTC
CASRISGSAYEQYF
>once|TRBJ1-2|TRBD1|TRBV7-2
TGTGCCAGCAGCCCCCAGGGGGCCTCGGCTAACTATGGCTACACCTTC
CASSPQGASANYGYTF
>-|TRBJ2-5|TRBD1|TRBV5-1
TGCGCCAGCAGCTTGGTCAGAGACAGGGGGGGGACCCAGTACTTC
CASSLVRDRGGTQYF
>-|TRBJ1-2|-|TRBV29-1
TGCAGCGTTGAAAAGGCCACATTCCCTAACTATGGCTACACCTTC
CSVEKATFPNYGYTF
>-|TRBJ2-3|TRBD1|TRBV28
TGTGCCAGCAGTTTCCGGACAGGGTTCGATACGCAGTATTTT
CASSFRTGFDTQYF
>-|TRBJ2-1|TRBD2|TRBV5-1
TGCGCCAGCAGCCCGGCCCTAGCGGGGGGGCATGAGCAGTTCTTC
CASSPALAGGHEQFF
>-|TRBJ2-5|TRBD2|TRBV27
TGTGCCAGCAGTTTCAGGGAGGGAGAGACCCAGTACTTC
CASSFREGETQYF
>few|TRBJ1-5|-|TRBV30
TGTGCCTGGGGTGCCGGGGTCAATCAGCCCCAGCATTTT
CAWGAGVNQPQHF
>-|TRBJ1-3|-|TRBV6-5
TGTGCCAGCAGTTACCGGGTCGACTCTGGAAACACCATATATTTT
CASSYRVDSGNTIYF
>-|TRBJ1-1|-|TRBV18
TGTGCCAGCTCACCAGGAGCGAACACTGAAGCTTTCTTT
CASSPGANTEAFF
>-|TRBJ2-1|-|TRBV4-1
TGCGCCAGCAGCCAGTTAGAGCAGGGGGAGGCTGAGCAGTTCTTC
CASSQLEQGEAEQFF
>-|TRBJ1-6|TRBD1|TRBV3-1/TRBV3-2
TGTGCCAGCAGCCAAGGGACAGGGAATTCACCCCTCCACTTT
CASSQGTGNSPLHF
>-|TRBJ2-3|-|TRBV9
TGTGCCAGCAGCCAGACGGGAGATACGCAGTATTTT
CASSQTGDTQYF
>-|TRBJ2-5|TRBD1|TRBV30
TGTGCCTGTCCCCAGACAGGGATGTCGCAAGAGACCCAGTACTTC
CACPQTGMSQETQYF
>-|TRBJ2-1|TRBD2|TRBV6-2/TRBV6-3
TGTGCCAGCAGTGCCGTCGGGACTAGCGGGGCCTACAATGAGCAGTTCTTC
CASSAVGTSGAYNEQFF
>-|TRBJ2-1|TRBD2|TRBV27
TGTGCCAGCAGTTTAGTAGCGGGGGGGACAAATGAGCAGTTCTTC
CASSLVAGGTNEQFF
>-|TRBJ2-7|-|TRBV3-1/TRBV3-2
TGTGCCAGCAGCCAGAGAGCAGCCTACGAGCAGTACTTC
CASSQRAAYEQYF
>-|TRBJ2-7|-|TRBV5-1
TGCGCCAGCAGCTTGGTACCACAAGTCGAGCAGTACTTC
CASSLVPQVEQYF
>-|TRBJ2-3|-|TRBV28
TGTGCCAGCAGTTTAAGGGGGGGGGCCGTGGATACGCAGTATTTT
CASSLRGGAVDTQYF
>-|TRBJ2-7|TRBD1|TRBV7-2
TGTGCCAGCAGCGCCTACAGGGGCGAGCAGTACTTC
CASSAYRGEQYF
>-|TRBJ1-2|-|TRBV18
TGTGCCAGCTCACGGGTTCCAGGGGTCTATGGCTACACCTTC
CASSRVPGVYGYTF
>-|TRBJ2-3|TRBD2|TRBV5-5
TGTGCCAGCAGCTTGGCCGCTAGCGGGGGGGCCGGTGGCGATACGCAGTATTTT
CASSLAASGGAGGDTQYF
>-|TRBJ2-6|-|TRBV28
TGTGCCAGCACAACGGGGCTGGGCAGCCGAAGCCTTCCATCTGGGGCCAACGTCCTGACTTTC
CASTTGLGSRSLPSGANVLTF
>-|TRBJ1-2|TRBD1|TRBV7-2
TGTGCCAGCAGAACGGACAGGGACGGCTATGGCTACACCTTC
CASRTDRDGYGYTF
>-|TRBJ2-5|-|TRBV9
TGTGCCAGCAGCGTAGGGCAGGGCCAAGAGACCCAGTACTTC
CASSVGQGQETQYF
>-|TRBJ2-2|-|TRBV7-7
TGTGCCAGCAGCGTGGGGCGGGGGACAACCGGGGAGCTGTTTTTT
CASSVGRGTTGELFF
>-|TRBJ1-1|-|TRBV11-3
TGTGCCAGCAGCCATACAGGTACCCGAACTGAAGCTTTCTTT
CASSHTGTRTEAFF